The 14 T cell receptor beta chains below were found in one sample sequenced in a study of OX40 agonist ivuxolimab in advanced cancers. Sequenced by immunoSEQ multiplex PCR; TCRdb stores in-frame clones only, minus some. The sample lists some 100,000 clones, under 90% occurring once. Sequencing was performed on CD4+ or CD8+ T cells sorted from blood, taken in a trial of the OX40 agonist ivuxolimab. These receptors were obtained from an adult with an advanced solid tumor such as melanoma, head and neck, liver or kidney cancer.

The rearrangement joins TRBV2 to TRBJ1-6; TRBD1 agrees at 9 bases. The germline V gene encodes CDR1 SNHLY and CDR2 FYNNEI. The junction had 3 bases not matched to a gene; V was cut back by 6 bases and J by 3 bases. The CDR3 has 15 residues. Here the CDR3 DNA reads TGTGCCAGCAGAGCGACAGGGGGCTATAATTCACCCCTCCACTTT. It yields the protein CASRATGGYNSPLHF.

The genes are TRBV12-5 and TRBJ2-3; 9 bases line up with TRBD2. Germline V CDR1 and CDR2: LGHNT, FRNRAP. There are 17 residues in the CDR3. V was pared by 1 base and J by 4 bases, with 9 bases of the junction left unmatched. CDR3 DNA sequence: TGTGCTAGTGGTTTGGGAATTAGCGGGGGAGCGGCAGATACGCAGTATTTT. This gives the protein CASGLGISGGAADTQYF.

This clone was seen only a few times. The chain is built from TRBV5-1 and TRBJ1-2; D gene unclear. Looked up from germline, CDR1 is SGHRS and CDR2 is YFSETQ. Trimming cost V 0 bases and J 4 bases, with 7 bases left between them. The length of the CDR3 is 13 residues. The CDR3 reads CASSLDSPYGYTF. The CDR3 nucleotides are TGCGCCAGCAGCTTGGACAGTCCCTATGGCTACACCTTC.

This chain links TRBV6-6 with TRBJ1-2, with D unclear. Germline V gene lookup returns CDR1 MNHNY and CDR2 SVGAGI (reference sequence). The CDR3 is 13 amino acids. The V and J ends lost 8 bases and 1 base respectively, with 11 bases between them. The CDR3 reads CASLSLLNYGYTF. The CDR3 DNA follows: TGTGCCAGCTTATCCCTCCTTAACTATGGCTACACCTTC.

The rearrangement joins TRBV9 to TRBJ2-1; TRBD2 matches 8 bases. The CDR3 runs 15 residues. Trimming removed 0 bases from V and 8 bases from J; junction bases left unmatched: 7. Looked up from germline, CDR1 is SGDLS and CDR2 is YYNGEE. The CDR3 sequence is CASSVGLAGRHEQFF. CDR3 DNA sequence: TGTGCCAGCAGCGTAGGATTAGCGGGAAGGCATGAGCAGTTCTTC.

V and J are TRBV2 and TRBJ1-2, with 9 nucleotides matching TRBD1. The CDR3 contains 15 residues. Losses at the gene ends were 4 bases for V and 4 bases for J; bases not matched to a gene: 7. Looked up from germline, CDR1 is SNHLY and CDR2 is FYNNEI. CDR3 in DNA: TGTGCCAGCAGTGCCACACAGGGGGCGGGCTATGGCTACACCTTC. Residues: CASSATQGAGYGYTF.

This clone came up once. This rearrangement joins TRBV7-2 to TRBJ2-7, with D tentatively TRBD2 (6 bases). Deletions cut 5 bases from V and 4 bases from J, with 9 bases between. CDR1 is SGHTA and CDR2 is FQGNSA in the germline V gene. This CDR3 comprises 12 residues. CDR3 in amino acids: CASSGSGYEQYF. CDR3 nucleotides: TGTGCCAGCAGCGGAAGCGGGTACGAGCAGTACTTC.

By frequency in the sample, this clone is medium-sized (0.01 to 0.1%). The gene calls are TRBV27 and TRBJ1-6; 9 nucleotides agree with TRBD1. V lost 4 bases, J lost 7 bases, and 8 bases stayed unmatched. This CDR3 has 16 residues. Germline V gene sequence: CDR1 MNHEY, CDR2 SMNVEV (reference sequence). The CDR3 here is CASSYSGQGINSPLHF. The CDR3 bases are TGTGCCAGCAGTTACAGCGGACAGGGGATAAATTCACCCCTCCACTTT.

This clone was seen a handful of times. The rearrangement uses TRBV27 and TRBJ1-5; no clear D gene. The CDR3 totals 13 residues. Trimming left V 5 bases short and J 6 bases short, with 11 bases between. Germline loops: CDR1 MNHEY, CDR2 SMNVEV (reference sequence). CDR3 in DNA: TGTGCCAGCAGTACCTCTAAGGGTCAGCCCCAGCATTTT. It yields the protein CASSTSKGQPQHF.

This clone has just one count. The chain combines TRBV4-1 with TRBJ1-2; possible D gene TRBD1, 5 bases. Germline CDR1 reads MGHRA; CDR2 reads YSYEKL. This CDR3 is built from 15 residues. Trimming cost V 4 bases and J 0 bases, with 12 bases left between them. The CDR3 spells CASSLDTVTNYGYTF. Here the CDR3 DNA reads TGCGCCAGCAGCCTGGACACAGTAACTAACTATGGCTACACCTTC.

V is TRBV6-6 and J is TRBJ2-7; perhaps TRBD2 as D (5 bases). CDR1 is MNHNY, CDR2 SVGAGI, per germline (reference sequence). The ends were cut back, 2 bases at V and 5 bases at J, with 13 bases in the middle. The length of the CDR3 is 14 residues. Here the CDR3 reads CASSYGSVGDEQYF. The CDR3 bases are TGTGCCAGCAGTTACGGGAGTGTTGGGGACGAGCAGTACTTC.

The chain couples TRBV11-1 to TRBJ1-1; perhaps TRBD1 as D (6 bases). The germline V gene encodes CDR1 SGHAT and CDR2 FQDESV (reference sequence). The V end lost 1 base, the J end lost 4 bases, and 16 bases lay between the germline ends. CDR3 size: 16 residues. The CDR3 region has the DNA TGTGCCAGCAGCTTAGGGTACAGGGAACGGGCCACTGAAGCTTTCTTT. It encodes CASSLGYRERATEAFF. Full variable domain (outside the CDR3, taken from reference TRBV11-1 and TRBJ1-1): EAEVAQSPRYKITEKSQAVAFWCDPISGHATLYWYRQILGQGPELLVQFQDESVVDDSQLPKDRFSAERLKGVDSTLKIQPAELGDSAMYLCASSLGYRERATEAFFGQGTRLTVV.

CDR3 in DNA: TGTGCCAGCCAGGGGAGCGGGAGGGCCGGGGAGCTGTTTTTT. Translated, it gives CASQGSGRAGELFF. This chain joins TRBV27 and TRBJ2-2; 10 bases align to TRBD2. From germline, CDR1 is MNHEY and CDR2 SMNVEV (reference sequence). Losses at the gene ends were 8 bases for V and 6 bases for J; bases not matched to a gene: 6. CDR3 size: 14 residues.

The CDR3 loop is CASSQTRDTAYEQYF. The CDR3 DNA sequence: TGCGCCAGCAGCCAGACCCGGGACACCGCCTACGAGCAGTACTTC. The V call is TRBV4-1, the J call TRBJ2-7; weak D call: TRBD1 (6 bases). The CDR3 sequence is 15 residues long. Trimming stripped 3 bases from V and 2 bases from J, with 14 bases between. The germline CDR1 and CDR2 sequences are MGHRA and YSYEKL.